This T cell receptor beta chain originates from a study of shared clonotypes between healthy human individuals. Clones were sequenced by immunoSEQ multiplex PCR, and TCRdb holds only the in-frame ones, with some missing. The sample has about 590,000 clones, just under 97% seen once. V lost 3 bases and J 5 bases, leaving 14 bases between the germline ends. The CDR3 runs to 15 residues. Per the germline V gene, CDR1 is MNHNS and CDR2 is SASEGT. Terminally differentiated effector memory CD45RA+ cells were left out of the naive CD8 fraction, which was CD45RO-negative and positively selected for CCR7. The sequence was collected from a woman younger than 45 in good health. Sequencing was performed on naive CD8+ T cells sorted from blood. The chain uses TRBV6-1 and TRBJ2-1; D is ambiguous. The CDR3 loop reads CASSDWVSPHNEQFF. The CDR3 nucleotides are TGTGCCAGCAGTGATTGGGTATCGCCCCACAATGAGCAGTTCTTC.